This T cell receptor (beta chain) appears in the sequencing data of a study of patients and donors after allogeneic stem cell transplantation. TCRdb reanalysed the RT-PCR reads using MiXCR and keeps one entry per CDR3 protein. Of over 350,000 distinct CDR3 sequences in the sample, roughly 16% were seen once. The CDR3 sequence is 18 residues long. The V end was cut by 4 bases, the J end by 11 bases, with 27 bases between. Germline CDR1 and CDR2: SGHAT and FQDESV (reference sequence). This clonotype was counted between two and nine times. The TCR comes from a human donor who was either an allogeneic HSCT recipient or a stem cell or donor lymphocyte infusion donor (not recorded which). It is not recorded whose cells these are; they may come from a transplant donor. The chain has TRBV11-1 and TRBJ2-6; unclear D gene. Sequenced material: blood, either unsorted or a sorted T cell fraction (not recorded which). The CDR3 DNA sequence: TGTGCCAGCAGCTCCTGGAGAGACGGCTACACGTCCGGCGACGTCCTGACTTTC. It codes for CASSSWRDGYTSGDVLTF.